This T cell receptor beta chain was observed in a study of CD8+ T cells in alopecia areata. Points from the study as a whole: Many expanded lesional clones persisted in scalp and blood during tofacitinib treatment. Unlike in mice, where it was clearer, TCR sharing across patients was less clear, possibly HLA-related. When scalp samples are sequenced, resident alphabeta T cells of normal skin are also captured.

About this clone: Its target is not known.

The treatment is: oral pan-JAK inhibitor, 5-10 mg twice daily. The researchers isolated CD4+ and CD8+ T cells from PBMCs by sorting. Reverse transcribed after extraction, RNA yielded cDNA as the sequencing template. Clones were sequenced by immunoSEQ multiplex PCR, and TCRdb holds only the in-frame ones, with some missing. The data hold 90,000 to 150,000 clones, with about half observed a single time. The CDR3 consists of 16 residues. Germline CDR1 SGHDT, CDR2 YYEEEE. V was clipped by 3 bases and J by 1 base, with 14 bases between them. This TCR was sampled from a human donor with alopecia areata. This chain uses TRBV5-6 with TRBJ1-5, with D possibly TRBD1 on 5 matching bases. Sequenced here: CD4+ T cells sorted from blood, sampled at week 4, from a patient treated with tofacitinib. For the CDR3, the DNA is TGTGCCAGCAGCTATTGGGGGGAGGGAAGCAATCAGCCCCAGCATTTT. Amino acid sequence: CASSYWGEGSNQPQHF.